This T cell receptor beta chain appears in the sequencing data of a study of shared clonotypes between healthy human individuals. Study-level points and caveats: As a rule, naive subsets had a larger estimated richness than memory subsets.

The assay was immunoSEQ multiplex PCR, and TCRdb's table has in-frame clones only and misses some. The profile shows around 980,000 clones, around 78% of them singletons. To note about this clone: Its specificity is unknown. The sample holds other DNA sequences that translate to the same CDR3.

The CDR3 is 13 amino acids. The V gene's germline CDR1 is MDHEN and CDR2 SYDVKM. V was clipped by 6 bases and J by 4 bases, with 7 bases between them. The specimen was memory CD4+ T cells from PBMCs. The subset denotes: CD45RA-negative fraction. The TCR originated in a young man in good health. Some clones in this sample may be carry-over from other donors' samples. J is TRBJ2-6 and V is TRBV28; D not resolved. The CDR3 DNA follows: TGTGCCAGCAGCCTCGTGGGGGCCAACGTCCTGACTTTC. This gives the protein CASSLVGANVLTF.